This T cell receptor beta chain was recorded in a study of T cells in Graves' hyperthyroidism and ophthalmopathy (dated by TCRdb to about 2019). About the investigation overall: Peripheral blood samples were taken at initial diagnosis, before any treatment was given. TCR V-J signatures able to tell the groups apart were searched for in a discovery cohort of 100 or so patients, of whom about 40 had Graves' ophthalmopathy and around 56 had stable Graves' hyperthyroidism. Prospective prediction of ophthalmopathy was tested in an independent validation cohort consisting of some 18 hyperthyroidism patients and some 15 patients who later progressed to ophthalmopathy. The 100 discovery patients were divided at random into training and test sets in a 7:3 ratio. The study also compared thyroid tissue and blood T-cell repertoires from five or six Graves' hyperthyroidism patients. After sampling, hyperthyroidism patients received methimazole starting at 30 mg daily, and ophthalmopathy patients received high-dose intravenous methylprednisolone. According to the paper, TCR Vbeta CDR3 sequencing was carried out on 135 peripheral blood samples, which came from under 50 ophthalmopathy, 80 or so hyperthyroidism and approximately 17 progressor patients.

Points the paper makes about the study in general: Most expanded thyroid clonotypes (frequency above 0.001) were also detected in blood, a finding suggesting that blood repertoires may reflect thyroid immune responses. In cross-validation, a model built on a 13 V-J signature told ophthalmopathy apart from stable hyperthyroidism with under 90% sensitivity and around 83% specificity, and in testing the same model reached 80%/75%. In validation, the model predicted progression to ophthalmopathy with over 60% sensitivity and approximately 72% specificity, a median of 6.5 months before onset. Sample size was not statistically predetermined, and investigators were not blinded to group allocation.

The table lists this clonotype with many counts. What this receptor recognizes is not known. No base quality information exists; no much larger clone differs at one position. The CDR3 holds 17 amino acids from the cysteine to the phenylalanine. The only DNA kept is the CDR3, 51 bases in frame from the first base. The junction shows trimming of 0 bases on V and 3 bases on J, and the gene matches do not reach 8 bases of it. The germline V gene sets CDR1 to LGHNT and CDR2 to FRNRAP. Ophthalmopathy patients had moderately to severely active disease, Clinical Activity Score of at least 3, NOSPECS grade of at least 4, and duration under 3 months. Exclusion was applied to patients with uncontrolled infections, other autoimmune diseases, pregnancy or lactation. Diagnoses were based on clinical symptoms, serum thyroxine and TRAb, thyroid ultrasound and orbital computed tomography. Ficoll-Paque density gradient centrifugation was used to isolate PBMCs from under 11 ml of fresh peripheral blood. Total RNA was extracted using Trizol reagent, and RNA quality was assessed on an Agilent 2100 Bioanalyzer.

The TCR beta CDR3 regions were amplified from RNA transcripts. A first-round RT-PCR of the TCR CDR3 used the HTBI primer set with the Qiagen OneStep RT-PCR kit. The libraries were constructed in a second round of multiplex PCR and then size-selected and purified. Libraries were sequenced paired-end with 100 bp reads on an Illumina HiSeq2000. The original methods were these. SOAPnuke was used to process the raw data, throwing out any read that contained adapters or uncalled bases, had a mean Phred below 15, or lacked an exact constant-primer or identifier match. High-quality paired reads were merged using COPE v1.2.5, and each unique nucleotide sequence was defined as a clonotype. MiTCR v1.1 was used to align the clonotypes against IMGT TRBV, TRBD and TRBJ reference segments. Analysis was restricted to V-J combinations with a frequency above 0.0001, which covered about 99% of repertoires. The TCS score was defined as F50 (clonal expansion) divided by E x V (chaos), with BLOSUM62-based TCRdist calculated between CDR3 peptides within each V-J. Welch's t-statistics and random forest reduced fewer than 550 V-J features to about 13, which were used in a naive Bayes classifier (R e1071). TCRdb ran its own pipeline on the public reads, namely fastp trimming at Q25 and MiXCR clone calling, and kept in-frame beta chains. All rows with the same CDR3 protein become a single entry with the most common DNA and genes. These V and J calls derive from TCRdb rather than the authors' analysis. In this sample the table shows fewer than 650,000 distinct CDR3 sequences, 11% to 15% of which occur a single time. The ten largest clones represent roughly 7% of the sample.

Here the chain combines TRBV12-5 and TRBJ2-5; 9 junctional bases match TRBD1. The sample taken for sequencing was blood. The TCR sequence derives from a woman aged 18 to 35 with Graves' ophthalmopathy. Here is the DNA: TGTGCTAGTGGTTTGGTATTGGGCGACAGGGGGAAAGAGACCCAGTACTTC. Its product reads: CASGLVLGDRGKETQYF.